Presented here are 9 T cell receptor beta chains from one specimen sequenced in a study of blood T cell repertoires in COVID-19. Profiled with immunoSEQ multiplex PCR; TCRdb holds only in-frame clones, not every one. The sample includes 130,000 or so clones, around 84% of them seen just once. Sequencing was done on a sample of peripheral blood. Receptor source: an older woman with acute or convalescent COVID-19.

This rearrangement joins TRBV29-1 to TRBJ1-1; 9 positions agree with TRBD1. CDR1 is SQVTM and CDR2 is ANQGSEA in the germline V gene. V was pared by 3 bases and J by 8 bases, with 4 bases of the junction left unmatched. The CDR3 length is 12 residues. The CDR3 nucleotides read TGCAGCGTTGAGGAGGGACAGGGCGAAGCTTTCTTT. Protein sequence: CSVEEGQGEAFF.

Only a few counts were recorded for this clone. V and J are TRBV13 and TRBJ2-5; 7 nucleotides line up with TRBD2. CDR1 PRHDT and CDR2 FYEKMQ come from the germline V gene (reference sequence). With 5 bases clipped from V and 0 bases from J, the junction kept 15 bases outside the gene matches. CDR3 length equals 18 residues. The CDR3 nucleotides are TGTGCCAGCAGCGCGAATACCCCTAGTGGGGGGGACCAAGAGACCCAGTACTTC. Its translation is CASSANTPSGGDQETQYF.

The CDR3 is CASSSEAYGYTF. CDR3 in DNA: TGTGCCAGCAGTTCTGAGGCCTATGGCTACACCTTC. The chain is built from TRBV6-6 and TRBJ1-2; D not certain. CDR3 length equals 12 residues. V was clipped by 4 bases and J by 4 bases, with 7 bases between them. Germline V gives CDR1 MNHNY, CDR2 SVGAGI (reference sequence).

The CDR3 loop reads CASSQLAGGSTDTQYF. CDR3 sequence (DNA): TGCGCCAGCAGCCAACTAGCGGGGGGGAGCACAGATACGCAGTATTTT. The chain couples TRBV4-3 to TRBJ2-3, with 12 bases matching TRBD2. CDR3 length equals 16 residues. Germline values: CDR1 LGHNA, CDR2 YSLEER. The V segment lost 2 bases and the J segment 0 bases; nucleotides outside the gene matches: 0.

This clone was counted once. The genes are TRBV2 and TRBJ2-7; 8 nucleotides align to TRBD2. The germline V gene has CDR1 SNHLY and CDR2 FYNNEI. J lost 1 base, V lost 4 bases, and 3 bases had no gene match. The CDR3 loop spans 14 amino acids. The CDR3 coding sequence is TGTGCCAGCAGTGTATCGGGGGGGTCCTACGAGCAGTACTTC. It translates to CASSVSGGSYEQYF.

The rearrangement joins TRBV4-1 to TRBJ2-5; tentative D call: TRBD2 (6 bases). Trimming left V 1 base short and J 9 bases short, with 15 bases between. CDR3 length equals 14 residues. CDR1 and CDR2 from the germline V gene are MGHRA and YSYEKL. Here the CDR3 DNA reads TGCGCCAGCAGCCAAGTGATAGGGACTCAAGCCCAGTACTTC. Translating it yields CASSQVIGTQAQYF.

J is TRBJ2-5 and V is TRBV11-3; TRBD2 aligns across 8 bases. CDR1 and CDR2 (germline): SGHNT, YENEEA. CDR3 length equals 15 residues. J gave up 2 bases and V 5 bases, and 7 bases lay outside the gene matches. This CDR3 reads CASSPSASGQETQYF. CDR3 DNA: TGTGCCAGCAGCCCTTCTGCTAGCGGGCAAGAGACCCAGTACTTC.

CDR3 region: CASSVAQAGGADTQYF. DNA for the CDR3: TGTGCCAGCAGCGTAGCTCAAGCGGGGGGGGCAGATACGCAGTATTTT. J is TRBJ2-3 and V is TRBV9; 10 bases agree with TRBD2. Germline loops: CDR1 SGDLS, CDR2 YYNGEE. V trimming: 0 bases; J trimming: 4 bases; junction bases outside the gene matches: 5. This CDR3 has 16 residues.

The sample holds one count of this clone. V is TRBV9 and J is TRBJ2-2; D unclear. V lost 4 bases, J lost 0 bases, and 10 bases lay in between. This CDR3 spans 15 amino acids. Germline loops: CDR1 SGDLS, CDR2 YYNGEE. The CDR3 region has the DNA TGTGCCAGCAGCCCTCTTCTAGCGAACACCGGGGAGCTGTTTTTT. Its protein product is CASSPLLANTGELFF.